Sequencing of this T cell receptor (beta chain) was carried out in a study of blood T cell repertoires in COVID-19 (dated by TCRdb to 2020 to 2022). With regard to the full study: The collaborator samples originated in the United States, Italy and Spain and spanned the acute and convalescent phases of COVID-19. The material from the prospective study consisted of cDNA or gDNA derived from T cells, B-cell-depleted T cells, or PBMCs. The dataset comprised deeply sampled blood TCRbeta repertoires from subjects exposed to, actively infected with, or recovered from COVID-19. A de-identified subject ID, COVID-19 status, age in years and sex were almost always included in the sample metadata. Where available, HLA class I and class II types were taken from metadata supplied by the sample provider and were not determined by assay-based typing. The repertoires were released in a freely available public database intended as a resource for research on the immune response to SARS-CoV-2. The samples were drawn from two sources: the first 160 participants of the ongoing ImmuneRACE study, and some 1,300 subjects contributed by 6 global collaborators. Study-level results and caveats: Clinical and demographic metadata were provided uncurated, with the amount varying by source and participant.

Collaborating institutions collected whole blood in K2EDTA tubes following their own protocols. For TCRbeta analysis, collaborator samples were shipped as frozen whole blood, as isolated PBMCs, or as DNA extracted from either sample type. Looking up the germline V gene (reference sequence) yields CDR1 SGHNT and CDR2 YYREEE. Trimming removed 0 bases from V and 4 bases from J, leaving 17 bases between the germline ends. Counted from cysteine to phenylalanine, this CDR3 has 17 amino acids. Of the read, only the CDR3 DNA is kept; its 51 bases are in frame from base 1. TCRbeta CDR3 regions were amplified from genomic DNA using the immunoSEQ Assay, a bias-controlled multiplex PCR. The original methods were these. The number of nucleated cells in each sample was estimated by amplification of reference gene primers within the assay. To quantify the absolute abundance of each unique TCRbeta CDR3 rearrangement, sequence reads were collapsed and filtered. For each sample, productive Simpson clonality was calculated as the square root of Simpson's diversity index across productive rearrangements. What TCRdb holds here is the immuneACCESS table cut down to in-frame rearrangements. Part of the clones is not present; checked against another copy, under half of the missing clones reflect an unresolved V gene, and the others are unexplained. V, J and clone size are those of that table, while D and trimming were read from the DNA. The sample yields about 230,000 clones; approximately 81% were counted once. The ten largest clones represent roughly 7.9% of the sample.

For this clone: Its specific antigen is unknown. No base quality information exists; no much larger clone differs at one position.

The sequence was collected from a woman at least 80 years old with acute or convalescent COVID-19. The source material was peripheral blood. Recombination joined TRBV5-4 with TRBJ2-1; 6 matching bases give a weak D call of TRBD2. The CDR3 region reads CASSLDPSRERYNEQFF. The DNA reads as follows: TGTGCCAGCAGCTTGGATCCCTCCCGGGAGCGGTACAATGAGCAGTTCTTC.